This TCR beta chain comes out of a study of CD8 T cells in Susac syndrome. To note about this clonotype: Its target is not known.

Study outcomes and limitations: Acknowledgment was made by the study that its TCR sequencing and HLA analysis involved a relatively small number of individuals.

Reverse transcription used about 0.45 to 1 ug RNA and random hexamers. TCRdb re-called the immunoSEQ multiplex PCR reads through MiXCR, storing one row per CDR3 protein. Altogether more than 150,000 distinct CDR3 sequences are present, 85% to 95% being singletons, with the ten largest covering roughly 0.19%. From blood CD8+ and CD4+ T cells, TCR beta sequences were generated. Included as multiple sclerosis controls were treatment-naive patients who had stable or active relapsing-remitting disease. Negative magnetic isolation gave CD8+ and CD4+ cells; FACS enriched CD8+ TEMRA. Looked up from germline, CDR1 is KGHSY and CDR2 is FQNENV. V was cut by 2 bases and J by 8 bases, with 6 bases left in between. CDR3 length: 11 residues.

The genes are TRBV16 and TRBJ1-2, with D uncertain. The sequence was obtained from a human donor with multiple sclerosis. The sequencing input was CD8+ T cells from PBMCs. CDR3 nucleotide sequence: TGTGCCAGCAGCCAACTTCCGGGCTACACCTTC. Translating gives CASSQLPGYTF.